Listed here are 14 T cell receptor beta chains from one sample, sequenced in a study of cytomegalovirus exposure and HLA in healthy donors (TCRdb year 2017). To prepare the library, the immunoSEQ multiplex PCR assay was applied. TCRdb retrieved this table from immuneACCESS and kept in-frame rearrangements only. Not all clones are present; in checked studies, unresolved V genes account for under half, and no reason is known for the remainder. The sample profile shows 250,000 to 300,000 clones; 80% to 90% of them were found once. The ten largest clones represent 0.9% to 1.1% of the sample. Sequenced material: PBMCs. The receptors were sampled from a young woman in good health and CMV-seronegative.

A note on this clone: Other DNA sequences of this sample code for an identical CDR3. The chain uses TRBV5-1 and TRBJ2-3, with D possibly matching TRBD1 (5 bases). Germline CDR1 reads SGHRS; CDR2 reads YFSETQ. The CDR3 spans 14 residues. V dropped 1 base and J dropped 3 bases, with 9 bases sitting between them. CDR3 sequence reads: CASSLQGSTDTQYF. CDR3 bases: TGCGCCAGCAGCTTGCAGGGCTCAACAGATACGCAGTATTTT.

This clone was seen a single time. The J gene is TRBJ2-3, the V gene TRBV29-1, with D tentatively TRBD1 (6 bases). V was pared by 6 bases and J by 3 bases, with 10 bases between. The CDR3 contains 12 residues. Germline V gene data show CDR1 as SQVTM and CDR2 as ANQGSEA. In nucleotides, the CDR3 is TGCAGCGTCGAACAGGGAACAGATACGCAGTATTTT. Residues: CSVEQGTDTQYF.

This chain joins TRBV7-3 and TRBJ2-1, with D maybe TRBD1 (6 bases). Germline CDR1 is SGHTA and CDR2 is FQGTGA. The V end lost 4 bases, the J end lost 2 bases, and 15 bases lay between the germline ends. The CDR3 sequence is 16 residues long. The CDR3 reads CASSSPLGGPYNEQFF. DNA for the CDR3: TGTGCCAGCAGCTCACCCCTTGGGGGCCCCTACAATGAGCAGTTCTTC.

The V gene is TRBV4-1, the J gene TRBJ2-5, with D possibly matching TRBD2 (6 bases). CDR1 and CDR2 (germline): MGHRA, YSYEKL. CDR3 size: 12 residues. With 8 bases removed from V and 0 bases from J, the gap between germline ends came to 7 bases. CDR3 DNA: TGCGCCAGCCGGGACTACCAAGAGACCCAGTACTTC. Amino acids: CASRDYQETQYF.

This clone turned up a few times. The CDR3 DNA follows: TGTGCCTGGGGGGACAGCCTTTACGAGCAGTACTTC. Translating it yields CAWGDSLYEQYF. The chain has TRBV30 and TRBJ2-7; TRBD1 aligns across 7 bases. V trimming: 5 bases; J trimming: 4 bases; junction bases outside the gene matches: 5. The CDR3 has 12 amino acids. CDR1 GTSNPN and CDR2 SVGIG come from the germline V gene (reference sequence).

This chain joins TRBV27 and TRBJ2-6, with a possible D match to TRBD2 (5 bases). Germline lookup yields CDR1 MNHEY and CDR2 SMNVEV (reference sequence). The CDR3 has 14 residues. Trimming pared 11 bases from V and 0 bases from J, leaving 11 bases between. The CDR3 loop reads CASGVFSGANVLTF. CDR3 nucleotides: TGTGCCTCCGGGGTTTTCTCTGGGGCCAACGTCCTGACTTTC. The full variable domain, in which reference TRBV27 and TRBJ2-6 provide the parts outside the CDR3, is EAQVTQNPRYLITVTGKKLTVTCSQNMNHEYMSWYRQDPGLGLRQIYYSMNVEVTDKGDVPEGYKVSRKEKRNFPLILESPSPNQTSLYFCASGVFSGANVLTFGAGSRLTVL.

The CDR3 is CASSSSGGPYTDTQYF. CDR3 bases: TGTGCCAGCAGTTCCAGCGGGGGGCCTTACACAGATACGCAGTATTTT. This chain joins TRBV6-6 and TRBJ2-3, with 9 nucleotides matching TRBD2. This CDR3 is 16 amino acids long. The germline V gene has CDR1 MNHNY and CDR2 SVGAGI (reference sequence). The J segment lost 2 bases and the V segment lost 4 bases, leaving 7 bases of the junction unmatched.

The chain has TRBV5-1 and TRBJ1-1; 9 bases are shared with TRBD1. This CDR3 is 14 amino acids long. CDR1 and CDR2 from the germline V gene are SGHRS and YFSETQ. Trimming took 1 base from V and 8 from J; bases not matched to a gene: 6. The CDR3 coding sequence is TGCGCCAGCAGCTTGAACAGGGGGCAAGGGGAAGCTTTCTTT. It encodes CASSLNRGQGEAFF.

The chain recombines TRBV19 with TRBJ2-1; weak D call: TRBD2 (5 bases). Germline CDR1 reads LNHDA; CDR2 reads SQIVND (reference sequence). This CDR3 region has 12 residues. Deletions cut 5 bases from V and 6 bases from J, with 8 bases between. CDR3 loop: CASSSGSNEQFF. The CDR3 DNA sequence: TGTGCCAGTAGTTCGGGGAGCAATGAGCAGTTCTTC.

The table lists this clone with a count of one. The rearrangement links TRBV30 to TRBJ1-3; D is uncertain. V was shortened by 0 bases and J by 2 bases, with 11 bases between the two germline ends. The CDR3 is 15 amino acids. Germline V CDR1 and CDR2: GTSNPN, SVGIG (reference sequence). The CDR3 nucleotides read TGTGCCTGGAGTGTTTGGGGAGCCGCTGGAAACACCATATATTTT. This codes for CAWSVWGAAGNTIYF.

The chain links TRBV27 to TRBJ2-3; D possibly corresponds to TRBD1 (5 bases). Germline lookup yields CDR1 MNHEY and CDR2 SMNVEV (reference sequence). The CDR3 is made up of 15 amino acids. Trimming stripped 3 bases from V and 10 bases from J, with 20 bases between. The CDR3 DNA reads TGTGCCAGCAGTTTTCTTGCCCAGGCCTCACAGGCGCAGTATTTT. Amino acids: CASSFLAQASQAQYF.

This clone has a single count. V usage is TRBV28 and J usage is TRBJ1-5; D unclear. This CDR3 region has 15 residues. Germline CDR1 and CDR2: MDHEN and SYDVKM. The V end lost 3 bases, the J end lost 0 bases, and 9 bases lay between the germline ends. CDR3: CASSLSSYSNQPQHF. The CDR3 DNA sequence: TGTGCCAGCAGTTTGTCCAGTTATAGCAATCAGCCCCAGCATTTT.

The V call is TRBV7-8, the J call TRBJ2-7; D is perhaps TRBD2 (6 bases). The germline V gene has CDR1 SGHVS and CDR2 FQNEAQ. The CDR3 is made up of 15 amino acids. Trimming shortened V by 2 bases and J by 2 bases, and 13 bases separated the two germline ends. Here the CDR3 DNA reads TGTGCCAGCAGCTTAAGTACGGGAGACGCCTACGAGCAGTACTTC. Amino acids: CASSLSTGDAYEQYF.

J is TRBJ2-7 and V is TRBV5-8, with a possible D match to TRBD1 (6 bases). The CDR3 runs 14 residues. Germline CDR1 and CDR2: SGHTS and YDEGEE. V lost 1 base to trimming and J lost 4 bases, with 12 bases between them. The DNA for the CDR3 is TGTGCCAGCAGCTTGCAGGGGAAGATATACGAGCAGTACTTC. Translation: CASSLQGKIYEQYF.